Shown below are 27 T cell receptor beta chains from a single sample sequenced in a study of T cell responses to AZD1222 COVID-19 vaccine. TCRdb's copy holds only in-frame clones and misses some; the assay was immunoSEQ multiplex PCR. The data hold about 110,000 clones, with roughly 82% observed a single time. Here the sequenced sample was peripheral blood, taken on day 0 of AZD1222 vaccination. These receptors originate from an adult in good health.

The count of this clone is one. The V gene is TRBV9, the J gene TRBJ1-1, with 10 bases that match TRBD1. After removal of 3 bases from V and 4 bases from J, the junction contained 6 bases not matched to a gene. The CDR3 runs to 15 residues. Germline V gene sequence: CDR1 SGDLS, CDR2 YYNGEE. CDR3 amino acids: CASSASGTGATEAFF. CDR3 nucleotide sequence: TGTGCCAGCAGCGCTTCCGGGACAGGGGCCACTGAAGCTTTCTTT.

V gene TRBV4-3 combines with J gene TRBJ1-2; 7 nucleotides agree with TRBD1. With V trimmed by 2 bases and J by 0 bases, 3 bases remained unmatched. The CDR3 runs to 15 residues. Germline V lookup: CDR1 LGHNA, CDR2 YSLEER. CDR3 sequence (DNA): TGCGCCAGCAGCCAAAACAGGGGCTCTAACTATGGCTACACCTTC. This gives the protein CASSQNRGSNYGYTF.

This chain uses TRBV6-5 with TRBJ1-1, with 8 positions matching TRBD1. The CDR3 is 14 amino acids. The germline V gene encodes CDR1 MNHEY and CDR2 SVGAGI. The ends lost 4 bases at V and 5 bases at J; junction bases unmatched: 6. The chain's CDR3 is CASSSSGGETEAFF. As DNA, the CDR3 is TGTGCCAGCAGTTCCTCAGGGGGCGAAACTGAAGCTTTCTTT.

This clone was seen a few times. Here the CDR3 DNA reads TGTGCCAGCAGTCGGACAGGAATACACCCCGGAACGCCAGATACGCAGTATTTT. Residues: CASSRTGIHPGTPDTQYF. This chain uses TRBV6-6 with TRBJ2-3; 7 bases match TRBD1. The CDR3 consists of 18 residues. In germline, CDR1 is MNHNY, CDR2 SVGAGI (reference sequence). J was trimmed by 4 bases and V by 5 bases; bases with no gene match: 18.

This rearrangement joins TRBV5-1 to TRBJ2-1, with 9 bases matching TRBD1. Per germline, CDR1 SGHRS and CDR2 YFSETQ. Trimming cost V 10 bases and J 9 bases; bases outside gene matches: 14. The CDR3 contains 14 residues. This chain's CDR3 is CAVKQGAPGGEQFF. The DNA of the CDR3 is TGCGCCGTTAAACAGGGGGCGCCGGGAGGTGAGCAGTTCTTC.

The chain is built from TRBV6-2 or TRBV6-3 and TRBJ1-2, with D tentatively TRBD1 (6 bases). V was pared by 2 bases and J by 14 bases, with 24 bases between. Germline V gene lookup returns CDR1 MNHEY and CDR2 SVGEGT. This CDR3 is 15 amino acids long. The CDR3 nucleotides are TGTGCCAGCAGTTACCATTTGATCACAGGAGGAGGGGGAACCTTC. This gives the protein CASSYHLITGGGGTF.

Points on this clone: One end of the junction varies from germline; a read error may be responsible. The chain couples TRBV18 to TRBJ2-2; 9 bases agree with TRBD1. The CDR3 sequence is 15 residues long. CDR1 KGHSH and CDR2 LQKENI come from the germline V gene. CDR3 sequence (DNA): TGTGCCAGCTCGCCACAGGGGGCTGGGACCGGGGAGCTGTTTTTT. Translating it yields CASSPQGAGTGELFF.

This chain connects TRBV6-2 or TRBV6-3 to TRBJ1-4, with D unresolved. Trimming cost V 2 bases and J 5 bases, with 6 bases left between them. The V gene's germline CDR1 is MNHEY and CDR2 SVGEGT. The CDR3 length is 13 residues. The CDR3 loop is CASSYRENEKLFF. The CDR3 region has the DNA TGTGCCAGCAGTTACCGGGAGAATGAAAAACTGTTTTTT.

The chain couples TRBV11-3 to TRBJ2-1; unclear D gene. The CDR3 covers 13 residues. Germline CDR1 reads SGHNT; CDR2 reads YENEEA. Deletions cut 4 bases from V and 7 bases from J, with 11 bases between. This CDR3 is CASSSQTRNEQFF. The CDR3 DNA sequence: TGTGCCAGCAGCTCGCAAACCCGGAATGAGCAGTTCTTC.

In its sample, this clone was seen a few times. This sequence joins TRBV29-1 and TRBJ2-5; the D call may be TRBD1 or TRBD2 (5 bases each). The germline V and J ends were trimmed by 7 bases and 4 bases, with 16 bases remaining between them. Germline values: CDR1 SQVTM, CDR2 ANQGSEA. CDR3 length equals 13 residues. The CDR3, as DNA: TGCAGCGGAGGGGCGGGTATGATAGAGACCCAGTACTTC. Residues: CSGGAGMIETQYF.

V gene TRBV5-5 combines with J gene TRBJ2-1; tentative D call: TRBD1 (5 bases). V shed 2 bases and J shed 7 bases, with 13 bases lying between them. The CDR3 extends over 14 amino acids. Germline CDR1 is SGHKS and CDR2 is YYEKEE (reference sequence). The CDR3: CASSFYSRGNEQFF. CDR3 in DNA: TGTGCCAGCAGCTTTTATTCTAGGGGAAATGAGCAGTTCTTC.

The count of this clone is one. This chain connects TRBV4-2 to TRBJ2-1, with D tentatively TRBD2 (5 bases). The CDR3 has 15 amino acids. Trimming took off 4 bases at V and 4 bases at J, with 14 bases between the two ends. In germline, CDR1 is LGHNA, CDR2 YNFKEQ. The CDR3 loop reads CASSRYREFYNEQFF. CDR3 bases: TGTGCCAGCAGCCGATACCGGGAATTTTACAATGAGCAGTTCTTC.

The chain employs TRBV11-2 and TRBJ1-1; D perhaps matches TRBD1 (5 bases). V was trimmed by 3 bases and J by 1 base, leaving 6 bases between them. The germline V gene has CDR1 SGHAT and CDR2 FQNNGV. This CDR3 is 13 amino acids long. The CDR3 bases are TGTGCCAGCAGCTTGGGGCCGAACACTGAAGCTTTCTTT. Its protein is CASSLGPNTEAFF.

This clone was observed a few times. The genes are TRBV6-2 or TRBV6-3 and TRBJ1-2, with no clear D. Germline V lookup: CDR1 MNHEY, CDR2 SVGEGT. The CDR3 runs 16 residues. V gave up 2 bases and J gave up 5 bases, with 18 bases separating them. CDR3 sequence (DNA): TGTGCCAGCAGTTACCCGGGAAACCTCGGGCCTTATGGCTACACCTTC. Translation: CASSYPGNLGPYGYTF.

The chain combines TRBV18 with TRBJ2-3; D is unclear. The CDR3 has 12 amino acids. Deletions cut 3 bases from V and 2 bases from J, with 3 bases between. Germline CDR1 and CDR2: KGHSH and LQKENI. The CDR3 loop reads CASSPDTDTQYF. The CDR3 DNA is TGTGCCAGCTCACCGGACACAGATACGCAGTATTTT.

This clone came up a few times. Here the CDR3 reads CASSNYRENGYTF. Here the CDR3 DNA reads TGCGCCAGCTCTAATTACAGGGAGAATGGCTACACCTTC. The chain is built from TRBV5-1 and TRBJ1-2; TRBD1 is a possible D gene (6 bases). Germline loops: CDR1 SGHRS, CDR2 YFSETQ. CDR3 length: 13 residues. The ends were cut back, 7 bases at V and 6 bases at J, with 16 bases in the middle.

V usage is TRBV9 and J usage is TRBJ1-6; no clear D. The ends were cut back, 4 bases at V and 7 bases at J, with 18 bases in the middle. Per the germline V gene, CDR1 is SGDLS and CDR2 is YYNGEE. The CDR3 covers 16 residues. CDR3 region: CASSPRSLGPNSPLHF. The CDR3 region has the DNA TGTGCCAGCAGCCCGAGGAGTTTAGGACCGAATTCACCCCTCCACTTT.

This chain links TRBV19 with TRBJ2-7; TRBD1 might be the D (5 bases). The CDR3 has 15 amino acids. Germline V gene lookup returns CDR1 LNHDA and CDR2 SQIVND (reference sequence). The V and J ends lost 5 bases and 9 bases respectively, with 23 bases between them. CDR3 residues: CASSEGKQAPIGQYF. In nucleotides, the CDR3 is TGTGCCAGTAGTGAAGGCAAACAGGCCCCCATAGGGCAGTACTTC.

This clone is deemed medium-sized (0.01 to 0.1%). The chain joins TRBV20-1 to TRBJ1-5, with a possible D match to TRBD1 (5 bases). CDR1 is DFQATT, CDR2 SNEGSKA, per germline (reference sequence). The V end lost 3 bases, the J end lost 2 bases, and 8 bases lay between the germline ends. The CDR3 consists of 13 residues. CDR3 coding DNA: TGCAGTGCTAGTATGGGGGGCAATCAGCCCCAGCATTTT. Amino acid sequence: CSASMGGNQPQHF.

The V and J genes are TRBV4-3 and TRBJ1-3; D is unresolved. Trimming removed 4 bases from V and 0 bases from J, with 10 bases in between. The CDR3 totals 15 residues. The V gene's germline CDR1 is LGHNA and CDR2 YSLEER. The CDR3 protein is CASSPSWDSGNTIYF. The CDR3 nucleotides read TGCGCCAGCAGCCCCTCCTGGGACTCTGGAAACACCATATATTTT.

This chain connects TRBV5-5 to TRBJ2-5; the match to TRBD2 covers 9 bases. The trim removed 3 bases at V and 3 bases at J, leaving 3 bases unmatched. Germline V lookup: CDR1 SGHKS, CDR2 YYEKEE (reference sequence). The CDR3 has 14 residues. The CDR3 nucleotides read TGTGCCAGCAGCTCAGCGGGGGGCAAAGAGACCCAGTACTTC. Residues: CASSSAGGKETQYF.

The rearrangement uses TRBV7-2 and TRBJ2-1; possible D gene TRBD1, 5 bases. The V and J ends lost 4 bases and 12 bases respectively, with 13 bases between them. The CDR3 consists of 12 residues. CDR1 is SGHTA, CDR2 FQGNSA, per germline. CDR3 sequence reads: CASSSTTVGQFF. Written as DNA, the CDR3 is TGTGCCAGCAGCTCTACGACAGTAGGGCAGTTCTTC. The full variable domain, completed using reference TRBV7-2 and TRBJ2-1, is GAGVSQSPSNKVTEKGKDVELRCDPISGHTALYWYRQSLGQGLEFLIYFQGNSAPDKSGLPSDRFSAERTGGSVSTLTIQRTQQEDSAVYLCASSSTTVGQFFGPGTRLTVL.

V gene TRBV19 combines with J gene TRBJ1-2; D remains unclear. The length of the CDR3 is 15 residues. CDR1 and CDR2 from the germline V gene are LNHDA and SQIVND (reference sequence). Deletions cut 7 bases from V and 7 bases from J, with 22 bases between. The CDR3 bases are TGTGCCAGTACACAGCCTCGGACCGAGCACTCTGGCTACACCTTC. Amino acids: CASTQPRTEHSGYTF. The variable domain in full, with the rest retrieved from reference TRBV19 and TRBJ1-2, is DGGITQSPKYLFRKEGQNVTLSCEQNLNHDAMYWYRQDPGQGLRLIYYSQIVNDFQKGDIAEGYSVSREKKESFPLTVTSAQKNPTAFYLCASTQPRTEHSGYTFGSGTRLTVV.

Here the CDR3 reads CASSISSADTQYF. The CDR3 DNA is TGTGCCAGTAGTATCAGTTCGGCAGATACGCAGTATTTT. This sequence joins TRBV19 and TRBJ2-3; D uncertain. Trimming took 3 bases from V and 4 from J, leaving 8 bases between them. The CDR3 is 13 residues long. Germline assignment: CDR1 LNHDA and CDR2 SQIVND (reference sequence).

V gene TRBV4-1 combines with J gene TRBJ1-2; 8 nucleotides match TRBD1. From germline, CDR1 is MGHRA and CDR2 YSYEKL. The ends lost 1 base at V and 4 bases at J; junction bases unmatched: 5. The CDR3 runs to 15 residues. The CDR3 bases are TGCGCCAGCAGCCAAGCCGGACAGGGAGGCTATGGCTACACCTTC. Amino acids: CASSQAGQGGYGYTF.

This rearrangement joins TRBV7-9 to TRBJ2-7; D not certain. The germline V gene has CDR1 SEHNR and CDR2 FQNEAQ (reference sequence). The CDR3 spans 12 residues. V lost 5 bases, J lost 3 bases, and 8 bases lay in between. The CDR3 region is CASSPTGYEQYF. CDR3 bases: TGTGCCAGCAGCCCCACCGGCTACGAGCAGTACTTC.

This clone was recorded only once. CDR3: CASSLALKVFEQFF. The CDR3 region has the DNA TGTGCCAGCAGCTTGGCACTTAAGGTCTTTGAGCAGTTCTTC. V gene TRBV5-4 combines with J gene TRBJ2-1, with D unclear. Germline assignment: CDR1 SGHNT and CDR2 YYREEE (reference sequence). This CDR3 has 14 residues. V lost 0 bases and J lost 9, with 13 bases in between.